Described below is a single T cell receptor (beta chain) sequence and its context. This entry is derived from a study of blood T cell repertoires in COVID-19. Study summary: In each case, the material was cDNA or gDNA derived from T cells, B-cell-depleted T cells, or PBMCs.

CDR1 is LNHDA and CDR2 is SQIVND in the germline V gene (reference sequence). The V segment lost 4 bases and the J segment 3 bases; nucleotides outside the gene matches: 6. This CDR3 spans 16 amino acids. Across 24 US areas, participants ranged in age from about 18 to 90 years. Categorization into cohorts depended on clinical history that participants reported. Original methodology: Counts of nucleated cells, estimated from reference gene primer amplification, were obtained. Assay: immunoSEQ multiplex PCR; the TCRdb copy retains only in-frame clones and omits some. That table furnishes V, J and clone size, whereas the DNA furnished D and trimming. The repertoire holds under 350,000 clones, with 65% to 90% as singletons.

Input material: PBMCs or T cells enriched from blood (not recorded which). The sequence came from a woman between 40 and 50 years old with acute COVID-19. The chain couples TRBV19 to TRBJ2-2; 9 nucleotides line up with TRBD1. DNA of the CDR3: TGTGCCAGTAGTAAGGACAGGGGTATTTACACCGGGGAGCTGTTTTTT. This translates into CASSKDRGIYTGELFF.